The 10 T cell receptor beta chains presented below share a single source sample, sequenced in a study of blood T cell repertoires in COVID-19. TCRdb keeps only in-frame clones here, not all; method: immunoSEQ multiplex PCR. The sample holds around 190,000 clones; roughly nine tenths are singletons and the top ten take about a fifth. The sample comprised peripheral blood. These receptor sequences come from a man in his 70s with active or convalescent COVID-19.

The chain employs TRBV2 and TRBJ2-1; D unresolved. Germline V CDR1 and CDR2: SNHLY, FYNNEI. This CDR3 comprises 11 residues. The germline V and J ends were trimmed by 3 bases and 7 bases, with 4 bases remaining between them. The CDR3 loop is CASSDLNEQFF. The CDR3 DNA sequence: TGTGCCAGCAGTGACCTAAATGAGCAGTTCTTC. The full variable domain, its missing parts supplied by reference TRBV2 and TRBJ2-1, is EPEVTQTPSHQVTQMGQEVILRCVPISNHLYFYWYRQILGQKVEFLVSFYNNEISEKSEIFDDQFSVERPDGSNFTLKIRSTKLEDSAMYFCASSDLNEQFFGPGTRLTVL.

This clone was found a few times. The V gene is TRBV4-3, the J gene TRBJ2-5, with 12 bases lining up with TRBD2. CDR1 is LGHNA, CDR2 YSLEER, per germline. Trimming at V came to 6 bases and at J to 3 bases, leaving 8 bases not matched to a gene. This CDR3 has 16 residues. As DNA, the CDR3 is TGCGCCAGCAGGCCGACTAGCGGGGGCGGGGAAGAGACCCAGTACTTC. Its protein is CASRPTSGGGEETQYF.

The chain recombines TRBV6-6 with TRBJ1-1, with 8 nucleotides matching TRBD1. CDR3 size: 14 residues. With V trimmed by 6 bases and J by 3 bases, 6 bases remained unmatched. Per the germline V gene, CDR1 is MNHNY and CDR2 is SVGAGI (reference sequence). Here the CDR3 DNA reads TGTGCCAGCAGCTCCGGGACAGGAGACACTGAAGCTTTCTTT. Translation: CASSSGTGDTEAFF.

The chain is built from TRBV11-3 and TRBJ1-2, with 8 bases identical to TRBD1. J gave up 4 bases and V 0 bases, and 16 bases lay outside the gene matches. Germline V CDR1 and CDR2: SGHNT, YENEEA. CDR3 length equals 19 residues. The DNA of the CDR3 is TGTGCCAGCAGCTTAGAGGCTCCGGGCAGGGGGCTCGGGAGCTATGGCTACACCTTC. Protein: CASSLEAPGRGLGSYGYTF.

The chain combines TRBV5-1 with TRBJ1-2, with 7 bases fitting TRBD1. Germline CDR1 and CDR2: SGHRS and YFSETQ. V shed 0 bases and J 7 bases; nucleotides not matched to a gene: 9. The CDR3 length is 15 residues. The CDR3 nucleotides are TGCGCCAGCAGCTTGGAGAGGGCAGGGGGTGGTGGCTACACCTTC. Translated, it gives CASSLERAGGGGYTF.

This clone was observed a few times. CDR3 sequence: CASSPTGGNGELFF. The DNA of the CDR3 is TGTGCCAGCAGCCCGACAGGGGGTAACGGGGAGCTGTTTTTT. The chain couples TRBV5-4 to TRBJ2-2; 9 bases map to TRBD1. The germline CDR1 and CDR2 sequences are SGHNT and YYREEE (reference sequence). With 4 bases clipped from V and 7 bases from J, the junction kept 5 bases outside the gene matches. The CDR3 has 14 amino acids.

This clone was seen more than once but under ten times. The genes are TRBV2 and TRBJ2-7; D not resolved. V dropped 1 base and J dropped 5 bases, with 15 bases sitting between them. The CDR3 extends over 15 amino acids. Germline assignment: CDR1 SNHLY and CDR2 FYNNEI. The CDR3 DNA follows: TGTGCCAGCAGTGAAGTGGGCAGGCGTACCCACGAGCAGTACTTC. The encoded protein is CASSEVGRRTHEQYF.

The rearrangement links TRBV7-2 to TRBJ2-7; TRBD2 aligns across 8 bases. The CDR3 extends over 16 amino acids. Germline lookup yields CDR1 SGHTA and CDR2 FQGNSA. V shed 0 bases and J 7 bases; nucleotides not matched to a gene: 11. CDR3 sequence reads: CASSLAPSGLAREQYF. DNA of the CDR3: TGTGCCAGCAGCTTAGCCCCCTCCGGACTAGCCCGGGAGCAGTACTTC.

The CDR3 DNA reads as TGTGCCAGCAGTTATCTAGCGGGAGGAGGAAATGAGCAGTTCTTC. Translation: CASSYLAGGGNEQFF. The J gene is TRBJ2-1, the V gene TRBV6-6, with 11 bases identical to TRBD2. Trimming at V came to 3 bases and at J to 7 bases, leaving 5 bases not matched to a gene. This CDR3 spans 15 amino acids. Germline V CDR1 and CDR2: MNHNY, SVGAGI (reference sequence).

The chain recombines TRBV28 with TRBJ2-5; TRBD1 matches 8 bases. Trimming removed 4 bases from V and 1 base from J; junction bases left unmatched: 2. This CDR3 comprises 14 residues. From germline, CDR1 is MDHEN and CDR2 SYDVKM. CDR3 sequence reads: CASSSGQAQETQYF. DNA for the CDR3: TGTGCCAGCAGTTCGGGACAGGCCCAAGAGACCCAGTACTTC.